These 25 T cell receptor beta chains were all obtained from the same sample, sequenced in a study of cytomegalovirus exposure and HLA in healthy donors. Vbeta (60) and Jbeta (13) primers were used in the PCR. Sequenced by immunoSEQ multiplex PCR; TCRdb stores in-frame clones only, minus some. The repertoire includes 140,000 to 150,000 clones, roughly three quarters of them detected once, and about 6.9% sits in the top ten. Input material: PBMCs. The receptor source for this set is a woman aged 40 to 50 in good health and CMV-seropositive.

The genes are TRBV5-1 and TRBJ1-2; 7 nucleotides align to TRBD1. The CDR3 loop spans 14 amino acids. Germline V gene lookup returns CDR1 SGHRS and CDR2 YFSETQ. Losses at the gene ends were 4 bases for V and 10 bases for J; bases not matched to a gene: 13. Here the CDR3 DNA reads TGCGCCAGCAGCCCTGGGGGGACAGTAAGTGTCTACACCTTC. This encodes CASSPGGTVSVYTF.

This clone was counted a single time. This chain's CDR3 is CASSLLAGDEQFF. The CDR3, as DNA: TGCGCCAGCAGCTTACTAGCGGGGGATGAGCAGTTCTTC. The J gene is TRBJ2-1, the V gene TRBV5-1; 11 bases map to TRBD2. The CDR3 length is 13 residues. Germline V lookup: CDR1 SGHRS, CDR2 YFSETQ. Trimming at V came to 2 bases and at J to 8 bases, leaving 0 bases not matched to a gene.

This CDR3 is CASSMSWASGANVLTF. CDR3 coding DNA: TGTGCCAGTAGTATGTCATGGGCCTCTGGGGCCAACGTCCTGACTTTC. The gene calls are TRBV19 and TRBJ2-6; D is uncertain. Per germline, CDR1 LNHDA and CDR2 SQIVND (reference sequence). The CDR3 has 16 amino acids. V lost 3 bases and J lost 0, with 9 bases in between.

This chain connects TRBV7-9 to TRBJ2-3; the D gene is possibly TRBD2 (6 bases). The CDR3 is 17 amino acids. From germline, CDR1 is SEHNR and CDR2 FQNEAQ (reference sequence). Trimming cost V 1 base and J 2 bases, with 16 bases left between them. DNA for the CDR3: TGTGCCAGCAGCTTAGGAAGGAGCGGGCTCTACACAGATACGCAGTATTTT. Protein product: CASSLGRSGLYTDTQYF.

V is TRBV5-6 and J is TRBJ1-3; D unresolved. Trimming removed 1 base at V and 4 bases at J, with 9 bases between. The CDR3 is made up of 14 amino acids. Per the germline V gene, CDR1 is SGHDT and CDR2 is YYEEEE. CDR3 DNA sequence: TGTGCCAGCAGCTTGACGGGGAGCGGAAACACCATATATTTT. Translation: CASSLTGSGNTIYF.

V is TRBV19 and J is TRBJ2-7; 7 nucleotides align to TRBD1. The length of the CDR3 is 18 residues. J gave up 4 bases and V 3 bases, and 18 bases lay outside the gene matches. CDR1 is LNHDA, CDR2 SQIVND, per germline (reference sequence). For the CDR3, the DNA is TGTGCCAGTAGTATTCGAGGTCACGTTGGGGGACAGACGTACGAGCAGTACTTC. Translated: CASSIRGHVGGQTYEQYF.

CDR3 nucleotide sequence: TGCGCCAGCAGCCACCAACTCACCGGGACTAGCTCCTACAATGAGCAGTTCTTC. It encodes CASSHQLTGTSSYNEQFF. V and J are TRBV4-1 and TRBJ2-1; 8 bases map to TRBD2. The V gene's germline CDR1 is MGHRA and CDR2 YSYEKL. There are 18 residues in the CDR3. Trimming at V came to 3 bases and at J to 0 bases, leaving 10 bases not matched to a gene.

The chain recombines TRBV18 with TRBJ2-7; the match to TRBD1 covers 9 bases. The CDR3 extends over 16 amino acids. V trimming: 6 bases; J trimming: 4 bases; junction bases outside the gene matches: 13. CDR1 KGHSH and CDR2 LQKENI come from the germline V gene. The CDR3 DNA reads as TGTGCCAGCTCGGCCCTACCACAGGGGGCATCGTACGAGCAGTACTTC. Its protein is CASSALPQGASYEQYF.

This chain connects TRBV5-5 to TRBJ1-3; D might be TRBD1 (6 bases). The CDR3 contains 14 residues. Per the germline V gene, CDR1 is SGHKS and CDR2 is YYEKEE (reference sequence). V shed 2 bases and J shed 11 bases, with 17 bases lying between them. Written as DNA, the CDR3 is TGTGCCAGCAGCTTCGGGACAACCGTCGCGTCCATATATTTT. Translation gives CASSFGTTVASIYF. Supplemented by reference TRBV5-5 and TRBJ1-3, the full variable domain reads DAGVTQSPTHLIKTRGQQVTLRCSPISGHKSVSWYQQVLGQGPQFIFQYYEKEERGRGNFPDRFSARQFPNYSSELNVNALLLGDSALYLCASSFGTTVASIYFGEGSWLTVV.

The chain uses TRBV6-1 and TRBJ2-5; 7 nucleotides line up with TRBD1. The CDR3 loop spans 14 amino acids. The germline V gene has CDR1 MNHNS and CDR2 SASEGT. V dropped 2 bases and J dropped 5; count of bases not matched to a gene: 5. CDR3 loop: CASSERGRGETQYF. The CDR3 nucleotides read TGTGCCAGCAGTGAAAGGGGGCGCGGCGAGACCCAGTACTTC.

This clone was counted between two and nine times. This chain joins TRBV5-5 and TRBJ1-2; 7 positions match TRBD1. The CDR3 runs 14 residues. The V gene's germline CDR1 is SGHKS and CDR2 YYEKEE (reference sequence). Unmatched junction bases numbered 6, after V lost 3 bases and J lost 4 bases. CDR3 loop: CASSWDRYFYGYTF. In nucleotides, the CDR3 is TGTGCCAGCAGCTGGGACAGATATTTCTATGGCTACACCTTC.

This clone was found once. This chain joins TRBV12-5 and TRBJ2-7; TRBD1 aligns across 10 bases. V lost 1 base, J lost 4 bases, and 4 bases stayed unmatched. The CDR3 sequence is 15 residues long. Per the germline V gene, CDR1 is LGHNT and CDR2 is FRNRAP. The CDR3 spells CASGLAGTGAYEQYF. CDR3 nucleotide sequence: TGTGCTAGTGGTTTGGCCGGGACAGGGGCATACGAGCAGTACTTC.

The chain links TRBV4-2 to TRBJ2-7; TRBD1 matches 7 bases. CDR3 length: 15 residues. Losses at the gene ends were 0 bases for V and 2 bases for J; bases not matched to a gene: 4. In germline, CDR1 is LGHNA, CDR2 YNFKEQ. The CDR3 spells CASSQERDSTYEQYF. The CDR3 DNA sequence: TGTGCCAGCAGCCAAGAACGGGACAGCACCTACGAGCAGTACTTC.

This chain joins TRBV15 and TRBJ2-5; D might be TRBD2 (6 bases). The germline CDR1 and CDR2 sequences are LNHNV and YYDKDF (reference sequence). V was cut by 0 bases and J by 2 bases, with 10 bases left in between. This CDR3 has 15 amino acids. The CDR3 loop reads CATSRDAGKQETQYF. DNA of the CDR3: TGTGCCACCAGCAGAGATGCGGGGAAACAAGAGACCCAGTACTTC.

This chain connects TRBV7-9 to TRBJ1-5, with D unclear. Germline CDR1 reads SEHNR; CDR2 reads FQNEAQ (reference sequence). This CDR3 is 12 amino acids long. V was pared by 5 bases and J by 6 bases, with 8 bases between. The DNA of the CDR3 is TGTGCCAGCAGCCCCACGGGTCAGCCCCAGCATTTT. Translating gives CASSPTGQPQHF.

In its sample, this clone was seen a few times. This chain links TRBV4-1 with TRBJ2-5, with no clear D. The CDR3 runs to 13 residues. CDR1 and CDR2 (germline): MGHRA, YSYEKL. The V gene lost 3 bases and the J gene lost 4 bases, with 9 bases spanning the gap. The CDR3 DNA reads TGCGCCAGCAGCCACTTCGTCGGAGAGACCCAGTACTTC. It is translated as CASSHFVGETQYF.

V and J are TRBV28 and TRBJ1-3; 11 bases agree with TRBD1. The CDR3 runs to 17 residues. Germline V CDR1 and CDR2: MDHEN, SYDVKM. V gave up 5 bases and J gave up 5 bases; unmatched junction bases: 11. The DNA for the CDR3 is TGTGCCAGCAGTCAAACCGGGACAGGGGGTCGCAGAAACACCATATATTTT. Translated: CASSQTGTGGRRNTIYF.

Remarks on this clone: One junction end does not reproduce the germline sequence, and a read error may be involved. This chain connects TRBV7-9 to TRBJ2-1; weak D call: TRBD1 (5 bases). CDR3 length: 13 amino acids. Per germline, CDR1 SEHNR and CDR2 FQNEAQ (reference sequence). The CDR3 coding sequence is TGTTCCAGCAAGGGGTCTTTTGACAATGAGCAGTTCTTC. Protein: CSSKGSFDNEQFF.

V and J are TRBV11-3 and TRBJ2-2; 15 nucleotides align to TRBD2. The V gene's germline CDR1 is SGHNT and CDR2 YENEEA. The CDR3 consists of 17 residues. The ends lost 5 bases at V and 5 bases at J; junction bases unmatched: 6. The DNA for the CDR3 is TGTGCCAGCAGCCTCCTGGGACTAGCGGGGGGAACCGGGGAGCTGTTTTTT. Translating it yields CASSLLGLAGGTGELFF.

In this sample, this clone turned up a few times. The CDR3 sequence: CAWIRPAGNYGYTF. CDR3 DNA: TGTGCCTGGATCCGTCCGGCAGGGAACTATGGCTACACCTTC. The V call is TRBV30, the J call TRBJ1-2, with D perhaps TRBD1 (5 bases). The CDR3 is made up of 14 amino acids. The germline V gene has CDR1 GTSNPN and CDR2 SVGIG (reference sequence). Trimming pared 4 bases from V and 2 bases from J, leaving 14 bases between.

This rearrangement joins TRBV18 to TRBJ2-3, with D perhaps matching TRBD1 (6 bases). The germline gives CDR1 KGHSH, CDR2 LQKENI. This CDR3 region has 14 residues. The V and J ends lost 4 bases and 3 bases respectively, with 11 bases between them. CDR3 protein: CASSQHQGTDTQYF. CDR3 DNA: TGTGCCAGCTCACAACATCAGGGGACAGATACGCAGTATTTT.

The chain is built from TRBV7-6 and TRBJ1-1; TRBD1 matches 10 bases. This CDR3 has 16 amino acids. V was pared by 3 bases and J by 9 bases, with 13 bases of the junction left unmatched. The germline V gene encodes CDR1 SGHVS and CDR2 FNYEAQ. CDR3 in DNA: TGTGCCAGCAGCTTTCAGGGGGACAGGGGAGGACAAAAAGCTTTCTTT. This translates into CASSFQGDRGGQKAFF.

This rearrangement joins TRBV5-6 to TRBJ1-1, with D possibly TRBD1 on 6 matching bases. The V end was cut by 4 bases, the J end by 0 bases, with 10 bases between. This CDR3 has 14 amino acids. Germline V gene sequence: CDR1 SGHDT, CDR2 YYEEEE. The DNA of the CDR3 is TGTGCCAGCAGCAAACAGGGCGTGAACACTGAAGCTTTCTTT. Translated, it gives CASSKQGVNTEAFF.

J is TRBJ1-1 and V is TRBV11-2, with a tentative D call TRBD1 (5 bases). The CDR3 is 14 amino acids. V lost 1 base and J 4 bases, leaving 10 bases between the germline ends. Germline values: CDR1 SGHAT, CDR2 FQNNGV. This CDR3 is CASSLVGGTTEAFF. The CDR3 DNA reads as TGTGCCAGCAGCTTAGTCGGGGGGACCACTGAAGCTTTCTTT.

This clone turned up a few times. The chain joins TRBV10-3 to TRBJ1-4; D perhaps matches TRBD1 (5 bases). The germline V gene encodes CDR1 ENHRY and CDR2 SYGVKD. This CDR3 is 13 amino acids long. V was cut by 6 bases and J by 8 bases, with 13 bases left in between. The CDR3 coding sequence is TGTGCCATCAGCATCAGGGTGGGAGAAAAACTGTTTTTT. It yields the protein CAISIRVGEKLFF.